This T cell receptor (beta chain) was sequenced in a study of radiotherapy plus CTLA-4 blockade in lung cancer. General study findings and limits: Clones derived from tumor TCRs expanded in blood after radiotherapy plus ipilimumab.

Focal radiation and CTLA-4 blockade (ipilimumab) were tested in chemo-refractory metastatic non-small-cell lung cancer patients. The sample holds a few counts of this clone. Its antigen remains unidentified. The germline V and J ends were trimmed by 3 bases and 0 bases, with 12 bases remaining between them. The CDR3 runs to 16 residues. Germline CDR1 LGHNA, CDR2 YSLEER. Clones were read by immunoSEQ multiplex PCR, and TCRdb kept only the in-frame ones, dropping some. The data show tens of thousands of clones, 70% to 80% seen once. This clonotype was sampled from a human donor with non-small cell lung cancer who had stable disease on radiotherapy plus ipilimumab. V gene TRBV4-3 combines with J gene TRBJ1-3; possibly TRBD1 for D (5 bases). The source material was peripheral blood, sampled from a patient treated with radiotherapy plus ipilimumab. CDR3 amino acids: CASSQARQPSGNTIYF. Here the CDR3 DNA reads TGCGCCAGCAGCCAGGCCAGACAGCCCTCTGGAAACACCATATATTTT.